The 8 T cell receptor beta chains listed next were all sequenced from one sample in a study of identical twins. TCRdb re-called the 5' RACE reads through MiXCR, storing one row per CDR3 protein. The sample yields fewer than 550,000 distinct CDR3 sequences, 12% to 15% seen once. Separately, the same data were catalogued under a study of yellow fever vaccine responses in identical twins.

The specimen sequenced was CD4+ T cells sorted from blood. These TCRs come from a woman younger than 30 in good health.

The chain employs TRBV7-3 and TRBJ2-2, with unresolved D. V shed 3 bases and J shed 6 bases, with 8 bases lying between them. The CDR3 has 13 residues. Germline V lookup: CDR1 SGHTA, CDR2 FQGTGA. The CDR3 DNA follows: TGTGCCAGCAGCTTTGAGTTATCCGGGGAGCTGTTTTTT. Its translation: CASSFELSGELFF.

This sequence joins TRBV14 and TRBJ1-6; D is perhaps TRBD1 (5 bases). CDR3 size: 14 residues. CDR1 SGHDN and CDR2 FVKESK come from the germline V gene. Trimming took off 1 base at V and 10 bases at J, with 11 bases between the two ends. CDR3 nucleotide sequence: TGTGCCAGCAGCCAAGTTCAGGGCCGGTCACCCCTCCACTTT. This encodes CASSQVQGRSPLHF.

The rearrangement joins TRBV20-1 to TRBJ1-1; no clear D. There are 15 residues in the CDR3. V was shortened by 8 bases and J by 0 bases, with 19 bases between the two germline ends. Looked up from germline, CDR1 is DFQATT and CDR2 is SNEGSKA (reference sequence). CDR3 coding DNA: TGCAGTCCTCGTTTTGGCAGTTTTATGAACACTGAAGCTTTCTTT. Its translation is CSPRFGSFMNTEAFF.

V and J are TRBV5-6 and TRBJ2-7; tentatively, D is TRBD1 or TRBD2 (5 bases each). V was cut by 2 bases and J by 2 bases, with 11 bases left in between. The CDR3 spans 14 residues. In germline, CDR1 is SGHDT, CDR2 YYEEEE. The CDR3 loop reads CASSFGTITYEQYF. DNA for the CDR3: TGTGCCAGCAGCTTTGGGACCATAACCTACGAGCAGTACTTC.

This clonotype was counted only a few times. The chain employs TRBV5-1 and TRBJ2-3; a possible D gene is TRBD2 (8 bases). Trimming took off 3 bases at V and 9 bases at J, with 20 bases between the two ends. CDR3 length: 15 residues. Germline CDR1 reads SGHRS; CDR2 reads YFSETQ. The CDR3 DNA sequence: TGCGCCAGCAGCTCGGGGACTAGTCTACAGGGGACGCAGTATTTT. This sequence encodes CASSSGTSLQGTQYF.

This clonotype was counted between two and nine times. This chain's CDR3 is CAISESGTSNEQFF. CDR3 DNA sequence: TGTGCCATCAGTGAGTCTGGGACATCCAATGAGCAGTTCTTC. The chain uses TRBV10-3 and TRBJ2-1, with a possible D match to TRBD1 (6 bases). Germline V CDR1 and CDR2: ENHRY, SYGVKD. With 0 bases removed from V and 6 bases from J, the gap between germline ends came to 9 bases. CDR3 length: 14 amino acids.

V usage is TRBV12-3 or TRBV12-4 and J usage is TRBJ2-3; D not resolved. There are 15 residues in the CDR3. V was trimmed by 6 bases and J by 4 bases, leaving 17 bases between them. The CDR3 DNA follows: TGTGCCAGCAGCCCCCAAGGAATCCTGGCAGATACGCAGTATTTT. Encoded protein: CASSPQGILADTQYF.

This clonotype came up a few times. The chain is built from TRBV6-5 and TRBJ2-1; D remains unclear. CDR3 length: 14 amino acids. Germline V CDR1 and CDR2: MNHEY, SVGAGI. V lost 2 bases, J lost 9 bases, and 14 bases lay in between. DNA of the CDR3: TGTGCCAGCAGTTACGGGGATCGGCGAGGTGAGCAGTTCTTC. Protein product: CASSYGDRRGEQFF.